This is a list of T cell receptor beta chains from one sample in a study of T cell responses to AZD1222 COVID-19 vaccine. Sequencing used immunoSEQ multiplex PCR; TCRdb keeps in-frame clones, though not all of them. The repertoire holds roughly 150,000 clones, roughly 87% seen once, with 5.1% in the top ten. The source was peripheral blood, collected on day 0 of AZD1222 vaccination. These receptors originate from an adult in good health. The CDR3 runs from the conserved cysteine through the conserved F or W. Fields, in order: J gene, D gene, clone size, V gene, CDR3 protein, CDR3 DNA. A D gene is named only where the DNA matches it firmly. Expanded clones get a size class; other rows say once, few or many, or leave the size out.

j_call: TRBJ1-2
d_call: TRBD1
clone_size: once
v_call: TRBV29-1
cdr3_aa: CSVGGTEFYTF
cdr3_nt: TGCAGCGTGGGGGGGACAGAGTTCTACACCTTC

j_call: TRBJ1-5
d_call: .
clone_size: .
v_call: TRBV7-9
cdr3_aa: CASSLGAMGSQPQHF
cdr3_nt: TGTGCCAGCAGCTTAGGGGCGATGGGTAGTCAGCCCCAGCATTTT

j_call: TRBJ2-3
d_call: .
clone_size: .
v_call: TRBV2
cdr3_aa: CASLLGDTQYF
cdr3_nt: TGTGCCAGTTTACTGGGGGATACGCAGTATTTT

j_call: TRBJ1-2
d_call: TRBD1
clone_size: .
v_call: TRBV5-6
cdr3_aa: CASSLGQGTYGYTF
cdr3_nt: TGTGCCAGCAGCTTAGGACAGGGGACTTATGGCTACACCTTC

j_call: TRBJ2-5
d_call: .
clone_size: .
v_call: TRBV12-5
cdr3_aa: CASGLTTSRETQYF
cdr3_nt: TGTGCTAGTGGTTTGACGACTTCGCGAGAGACCCAGTACTTC

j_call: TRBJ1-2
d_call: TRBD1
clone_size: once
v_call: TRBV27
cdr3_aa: CATKTVDRDHGYTF
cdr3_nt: TGTGCCACAAAAACCGTGGACAGGGACCATGGCTACACCTTC

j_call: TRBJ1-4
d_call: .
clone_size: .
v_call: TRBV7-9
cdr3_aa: CASSLINEKLFF
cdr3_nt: TGTGCCAGCAGCTTAATTAATGAAAAACTGTTTTTT

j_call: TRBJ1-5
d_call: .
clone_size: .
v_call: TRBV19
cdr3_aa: CASSREGIGNQPQHF
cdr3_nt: TGTGCCAGTAGTAGAGAGGGGATAGGCAATCAGCCCCAGCATTTT

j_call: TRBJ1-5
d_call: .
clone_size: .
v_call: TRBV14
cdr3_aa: CASSPGEGHPLNQPQHF
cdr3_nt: TGTGCCAGCAGCCCCGGAGAGGGCCATCCCCTTAATCAGCCCCAGCATTTT

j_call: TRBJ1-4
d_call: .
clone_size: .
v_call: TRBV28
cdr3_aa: CASMDMGQAGFEKLFF
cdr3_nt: TGTGCCAGCATGGATATGGGTCAGGCAGGGTTTGAAAAACTGTTTTTT

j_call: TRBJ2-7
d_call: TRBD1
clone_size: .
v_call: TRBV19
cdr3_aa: CASHRGPSSYEQYF
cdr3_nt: TGTGCCAGTCACAGGGGCCCTAGCTCCTACGAGCAGTACTTC

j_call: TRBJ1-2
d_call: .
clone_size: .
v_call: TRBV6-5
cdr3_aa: CASSHDLAGNYGYTF
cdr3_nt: TGTGCCAGCAGTCACGATTTGGCAGGGAACTATGGCTACACCTTC

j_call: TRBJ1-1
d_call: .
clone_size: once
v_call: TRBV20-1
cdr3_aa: CSASPLPGVRVTEAFF
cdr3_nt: TGCAGTGCTAGTCCCTTACCTGGGGTGAGGGTCACTGAAGCTTTCTTT

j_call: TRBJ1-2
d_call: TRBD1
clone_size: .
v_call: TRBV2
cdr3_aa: CASSETGDNYGYTF
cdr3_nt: TGTGCCAGCAGTGAGACAGGGGATAACTATGGCTACACCTTC

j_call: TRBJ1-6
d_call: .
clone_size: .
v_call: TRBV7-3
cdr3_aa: CASSLGGFSPLHF
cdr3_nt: TGTGCCAGCAGCCTAGGAGGGTTTTCACCCCTCCACTTT

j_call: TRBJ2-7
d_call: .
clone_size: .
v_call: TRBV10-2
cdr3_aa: CASSDGKSRSYEQYF
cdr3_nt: TGCGCCAGCAGTGACGGGAAATCTAGATCCTACGAGCAGTACTTC

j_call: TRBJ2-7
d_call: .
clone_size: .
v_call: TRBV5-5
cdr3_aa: CASSLAPGFAYEQYF
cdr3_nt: TGTGCCAGCAGCTTGGCGCCAGGGTTTGCCTACGAGCAGTACTTC

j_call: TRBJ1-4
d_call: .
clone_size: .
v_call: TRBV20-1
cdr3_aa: CSASQQPTNEKLFF
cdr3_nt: TGCAGTGCTAGTCAACAGCCAACTAATGAAAAACTGTTTTTT

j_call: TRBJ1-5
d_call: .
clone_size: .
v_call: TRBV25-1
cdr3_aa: CASSGVGSFNQPQHF
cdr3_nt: TGTGCCAGCAGTGGCGTGGGTTCCTTTAATCAGCCCCAGCATTTT

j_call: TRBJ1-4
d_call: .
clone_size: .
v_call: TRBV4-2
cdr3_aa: CASSLGDPAGEEKLFF
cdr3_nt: TGTGCCAGCAGCCTTGGGGACCCCGCAGGGGAGGAAAAACTGTTTTTT

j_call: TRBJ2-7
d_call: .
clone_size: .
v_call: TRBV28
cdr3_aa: CASSTSRYEQYF
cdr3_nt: TGTGCCAGCAGCACTTCTAGATACGAGCAGTACTTC

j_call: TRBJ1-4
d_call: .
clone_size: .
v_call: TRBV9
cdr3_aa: CASSVAQGTKGEKLFF
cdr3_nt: TGTGCCAGCAGCGTAGCTCAGGGGACAAAGGGTGAAAAACTGTTTTTT

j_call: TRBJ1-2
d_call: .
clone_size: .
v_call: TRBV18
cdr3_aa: CASSPEGNYGYTF
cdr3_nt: TGTGCCAGCTCACCGGAAGGGAACTATGGCTACACCTTC

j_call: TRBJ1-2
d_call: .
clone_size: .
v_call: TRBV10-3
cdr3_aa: CAISESTGEGYGYTF
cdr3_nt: TGTGCCATCAGTGAGTCGACAGGTGAAGGATATGGCTACACCTTC

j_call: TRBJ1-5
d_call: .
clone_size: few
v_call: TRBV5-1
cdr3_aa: CASSLLAGGEPQHF
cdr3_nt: TGCGCCAGCAGCTTGCTTGCAGGAGGAGAGCCCCAGCATTTT

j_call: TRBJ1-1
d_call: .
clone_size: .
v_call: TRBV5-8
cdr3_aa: CASSWGRGTEAFF
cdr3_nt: TGTGCCAGCAGCTGGGGGCGGGGGACTGAAGCTTTCTTT

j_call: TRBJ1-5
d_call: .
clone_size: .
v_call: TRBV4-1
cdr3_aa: CASSPRGTNQPQHF
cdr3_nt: TGCGCCAGCAGCCCTCGGGGGACTAATCAGCCCCAGCATTTT

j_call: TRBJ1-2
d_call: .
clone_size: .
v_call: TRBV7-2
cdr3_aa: CASSLGTANYGYTF
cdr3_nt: TGTGCCAGCAGCTTAGGGACAGCGAACTATGGCTACACCTTC

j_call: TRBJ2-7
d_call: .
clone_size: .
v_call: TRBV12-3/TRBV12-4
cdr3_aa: CASGDFYEQYF
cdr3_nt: TGTGCCAGCGGCGACTTCTACGAGCAGTACTTC

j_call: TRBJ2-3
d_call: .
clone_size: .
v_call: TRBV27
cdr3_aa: CASGANTQYF
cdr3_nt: TGTGCCAGCGGGGCGAATACGCAGTATTTT

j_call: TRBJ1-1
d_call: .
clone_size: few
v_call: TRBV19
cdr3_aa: CASSQQMNTEAFF
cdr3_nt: TGTGCCAGTAGCCAACAGATGAACACTGAAGCTTTCTTT

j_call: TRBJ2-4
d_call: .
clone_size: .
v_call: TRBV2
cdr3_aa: CASSEWVQGRVYGAKNIQYF
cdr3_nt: TGTGCCAGCAGTGAATGGGTACAGGGCCGAGTGTACGGGGCCAAAAACATTCAGTACTTC

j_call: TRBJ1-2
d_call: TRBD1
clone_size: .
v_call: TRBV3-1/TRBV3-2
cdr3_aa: CASSPHKGQGGSGYTF
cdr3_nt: TGTGCCAGCAGCCCGCACAAAGGGCAGGGGGGTAGTGGCTACACCTTC

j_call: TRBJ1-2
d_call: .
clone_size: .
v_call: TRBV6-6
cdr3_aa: CASSYQDNRPGYTF
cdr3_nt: TGTGCCAGCAGTTACCAGGACAATCGTCCTGGCTACACCTTC

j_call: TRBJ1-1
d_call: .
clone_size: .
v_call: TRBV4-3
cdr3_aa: CASSQENSWYGDTEAFF
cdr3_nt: TGCGCCAGCAGCCAAGAAAACAGTTGGTATGGTGACACTGAAGCTTTCTTT

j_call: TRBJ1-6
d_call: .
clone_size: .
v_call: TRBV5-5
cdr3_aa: CASSLTFEGNSPLHF
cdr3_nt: TGTGCCAGCAGCTTGACGTTTGAGGGTAATTCACCCCTCCACTTT

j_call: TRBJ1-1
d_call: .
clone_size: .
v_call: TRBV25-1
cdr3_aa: CASSALDKGRATEAFF
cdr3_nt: TGTGCCAGCAGTGCTCTTGATAAGGGACGGGCCACTGAAGCTTTCTTT

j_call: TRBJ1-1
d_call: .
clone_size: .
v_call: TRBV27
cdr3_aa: CASSMEGRTEAFF
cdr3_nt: TGTGCCAGCAGTATGGAGGGCCGCACTGAAGCTTTCTTT

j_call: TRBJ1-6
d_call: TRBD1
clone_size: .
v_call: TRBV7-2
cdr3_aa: CASSSQGAPNSPLHF
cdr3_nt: TGTGCCAGCAGCTCCCAGGGGGCGCCTAATTCACCCCTCCACTTT

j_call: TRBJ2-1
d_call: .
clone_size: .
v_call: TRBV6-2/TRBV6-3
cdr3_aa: CASSSAASSYNEQFF
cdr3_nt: TGTGCCAGCAGTTCTGCGGCGAGCTCCTACAATGAGCAGTTCTTC

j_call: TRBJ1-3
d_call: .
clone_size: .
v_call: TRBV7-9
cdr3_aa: CASSLTISGNTIYF
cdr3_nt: TGTGCCAGCAGCCTTACAATCTCTGGAAACACCATATATTTT

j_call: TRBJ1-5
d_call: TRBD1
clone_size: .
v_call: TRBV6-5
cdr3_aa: CASSSDRGSQPQHF
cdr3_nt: TGTGCCAGCAGTTCCGACAGGGGGTCTCAGCCCCAGCATTTT

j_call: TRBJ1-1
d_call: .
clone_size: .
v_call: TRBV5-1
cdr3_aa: CASSLIQNTEAFF
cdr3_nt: TGCGCCAGCAGCTTGATCCAGAACACTGAAGCTTTCTTT

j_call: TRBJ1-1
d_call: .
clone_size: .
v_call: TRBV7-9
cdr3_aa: CASSLLRGMNTEAFF
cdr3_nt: TGTGCCAGCAGCTTACTCAGGGGTATGAACACTGAAGCTTTCTTT

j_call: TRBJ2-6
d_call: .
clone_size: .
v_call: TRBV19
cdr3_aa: CASRHPVGSGANVLTF
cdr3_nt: TGTGCCAGCCGACATCCCGTCGGCTCTGGGGCCAACGTCCTGACTTTC

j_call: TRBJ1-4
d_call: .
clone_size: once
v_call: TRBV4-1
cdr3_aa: CASSQDRRLAEKLFF
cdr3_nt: TGCGCCAGCAGCCAAGATCGGCGCCTCGCTGAAAAACTGTTTTTT

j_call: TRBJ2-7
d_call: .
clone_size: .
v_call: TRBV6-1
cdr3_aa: CASSEISGGTSSYEQYF
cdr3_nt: TGTGCCAGCAGTGAAATTAGTGGCGGGACCAGCTCCTACGAGCAGTACTTC

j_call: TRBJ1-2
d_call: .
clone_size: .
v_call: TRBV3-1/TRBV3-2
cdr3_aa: CASSPGRVNYGYTF
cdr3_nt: TGTGCCAGCAGCCCGGGACGGGTTAACTATGGCTACACCTTC

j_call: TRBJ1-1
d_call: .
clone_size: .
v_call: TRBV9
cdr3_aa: CASSDRVAGTEAFF
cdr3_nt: TGTGCCAGCAGCGACAGGGTTGCTGGCACTGAAGCTTTCTTT

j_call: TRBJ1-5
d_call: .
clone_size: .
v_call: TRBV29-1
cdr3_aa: CSASDRPNQPQHF
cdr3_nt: TGCAGCGCTTCCGACAGGCCTAATCAGCCCCAGCATTTT

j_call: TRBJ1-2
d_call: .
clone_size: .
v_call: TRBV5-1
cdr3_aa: CASSLGRVYGYTF
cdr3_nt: TGCGCCAGCAGCTTGGGCAGGGTGTATGGCTACACCTTC

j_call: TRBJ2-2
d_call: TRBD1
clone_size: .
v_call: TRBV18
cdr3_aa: CASSPLLTGTGGTGELFF
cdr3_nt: TGTGCCAGCTCACCACTTTTAACCGGGACAGGGGGCACCGGGGAGCTGTTTTTT

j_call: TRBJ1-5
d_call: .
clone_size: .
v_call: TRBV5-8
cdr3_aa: CASSLYKGEGNNQPQHF
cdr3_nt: TGTGCCAGCAGCTTGTATAAGGGGGAGGGCAACAATCAGCCCCAGCATTTT

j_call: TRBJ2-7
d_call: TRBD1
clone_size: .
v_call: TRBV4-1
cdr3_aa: CASSRHGEDRASSYEQYF
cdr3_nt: TGCGCCAGCAGCCGGCACGGCGAGGACAGGGCCAGCTCCTACGAGCAGTACTTC

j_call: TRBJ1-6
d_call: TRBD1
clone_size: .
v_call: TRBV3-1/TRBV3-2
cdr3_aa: CASRQGESSPLHF
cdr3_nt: TGTGCCAGCCGACAGGGGGAAAGTTCACCCCTCCACTTT

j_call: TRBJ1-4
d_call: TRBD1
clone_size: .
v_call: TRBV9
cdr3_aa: CASSARDRGNEKLFF
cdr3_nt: TGTGCCAGCAGCGCCCGGGACAGGGGGAATGAAAAACTGTTTTTT

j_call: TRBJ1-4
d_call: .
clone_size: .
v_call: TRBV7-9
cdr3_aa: CASSKGRDNEKLFF
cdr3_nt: TGTGCCAGCAGCAAGGGGAGGGATAATGAAAAACTGTTTTTT

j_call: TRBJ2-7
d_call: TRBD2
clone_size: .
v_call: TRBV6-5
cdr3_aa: CASGLAGGPYEQYF
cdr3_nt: TGTGCCAGCGGCTTAGCGGGAGGACCCTACGAGCAGTACTTC

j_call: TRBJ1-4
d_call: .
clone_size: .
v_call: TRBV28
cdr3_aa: CASSLAGSTNEKLFF
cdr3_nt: TGTGCCAGCAGTTTGGCAGGATCAACTAATGAAAAACTGTTTTTT

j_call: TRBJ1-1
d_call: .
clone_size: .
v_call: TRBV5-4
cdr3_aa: CASSPRGAGMNTEAFF
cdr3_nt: TGTGCCAGCAGCCCGCGTGGGGCGGGGATGAACACTGAAGCTTTCTTT